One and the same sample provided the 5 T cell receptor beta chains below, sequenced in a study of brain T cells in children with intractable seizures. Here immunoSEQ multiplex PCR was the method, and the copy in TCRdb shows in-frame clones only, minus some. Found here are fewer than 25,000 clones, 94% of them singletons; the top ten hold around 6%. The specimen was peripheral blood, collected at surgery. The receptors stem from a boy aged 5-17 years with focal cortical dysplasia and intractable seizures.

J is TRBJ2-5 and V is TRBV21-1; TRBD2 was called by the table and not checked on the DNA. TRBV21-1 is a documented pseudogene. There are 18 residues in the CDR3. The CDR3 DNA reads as TGTGCCAGCAGCAAAGTATTCCCTTGGACTAGCGGCATGGAGACCCAGTACTTC. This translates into CASSKVFPWTSGMETQYF.

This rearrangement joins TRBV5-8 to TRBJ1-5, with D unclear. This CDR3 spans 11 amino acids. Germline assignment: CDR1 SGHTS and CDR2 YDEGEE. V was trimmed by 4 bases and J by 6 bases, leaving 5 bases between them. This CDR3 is CASSRSQPQHF. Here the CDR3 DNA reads TGTGCCAGCAGCAGGAGTCAGCCCCAGCATTTT. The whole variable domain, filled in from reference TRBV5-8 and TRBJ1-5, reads EAGVTQSPTHLIKTRGQQATLRCSPISGHTSVYWYQQALGLGLQFLLWYDEGEERNRGNFPPRFSGRQFPNYSSELNVNALELEDSALYLCASSRSQPQHFGDGTRLSIL.

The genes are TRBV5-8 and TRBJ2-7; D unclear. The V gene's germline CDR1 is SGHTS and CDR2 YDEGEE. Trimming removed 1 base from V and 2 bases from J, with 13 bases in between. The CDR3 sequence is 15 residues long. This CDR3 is CASSLRRFATYEQYV. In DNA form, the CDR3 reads TGTGCCAGCAGCTTGAGGCGCTTCGCTACCTACGAGCAGTACGTC.

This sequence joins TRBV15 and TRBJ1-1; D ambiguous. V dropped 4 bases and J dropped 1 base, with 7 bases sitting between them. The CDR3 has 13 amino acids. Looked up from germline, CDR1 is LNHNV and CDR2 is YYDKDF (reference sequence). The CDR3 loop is CATSTLANTEAFF. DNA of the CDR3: TGTGCCACCAGCACATTAGCGAACACTGAAGCTTTCTTT.

The CDR3 DNA is TGCGCCAGCAGCCAATTATCGGGGGGTACTGAAGCTTTCTTT. Protein: CASSQLSGGTEAFF. The rearrangement links TRBV4-1 to TRBJ1-1; the D gene is possibly TRBD1 (5 bases). V lost 2 bases and J lost 5, with 12 bases in between. The CDR3 loop spans 14 amino acids. Per the germline V gene, CDR1 is MGHRA and CDR2 is YSYEKL.